Below are 20 T cell receptor beta chains sequenced from a single sample in a study of PD-1 blockade in classical Hodgkin lymphoma. Profiled with immunoSEQ multiplex PCR; TCRdb holds only in-frame clones, not every one. The repertoire holds 45,000 to 55,000 clones, with roughly 80% as singletons. Every patient had relapsed following autologous stem cell transplantation, and cohorts differed in brentuximab vedotin exposure. The sample here was peripheral blood mononuclear cells (PBMCs), taken at baseline. The receptors shown here come from a human donor with classical Hodgkin lymphoma.

CDR3 nucleotides: TGTGCCAGTAGTCCTCACTATGACAGCTCCTACAATGAGCAGTTCTTC. Its protein is CASSPHYDSSYNEQFF. V is TRBV19 and J is TRBJ2-1, with D perhaps matching TRBD1 (5 bases). Germline-derived CDR1 and CDR2 are LNHDA and SQIVND (reference sequence). This CDR3 spans 16 amino acids. Trimming shortened V by 5 bases and J by 0 bases, and 14 bases separated the two germline ends.

The rearrangement uses TRBV7-2 and TRBJ2-2, with no clear D. CDR3 size: 13 residues. With 4 bases removed from V and 3 bases from J, the gap between germline ends came to 6 bases. CDR1 is SGHTA and CDR2 is FQGNSA in the germline V gene. Written as DNA, the CDR3 is TGTGCCAGCAGCTCTCCGTACACCGGGGAGCTGTTTTTT. This codes for CASSSPYTGELFF.

This clone was recorded only once. CDR3 residues: CASSSAGVAPYNEQFF. DNA for the CDR3: TGTGCCAGCAGCTCGGCGGGGGTAGCGCCTTACAATGAGCAGTTCTTC. The V and J genes are TRBV7-8 and TRBJ2-1, with 7 bases identical to TRBD2. The J segment lost 4 bases and the V segment lost 4 bases, leaving 10 bases of the junction unmatched. The CDR3 contains 16 residues. CDR1 and CDR2 from the germline V gene are SGHVS and FQNEAQ.

The CDR3 DNA follows: TGTGCCAGCAGAGACGGGACAGGGAATGGCTACACCTTC. It is translated as CASRDGTGNGYTF. The chain recombines TRBV9 with TRBJ1-2, with 9 bases identical to TRBD1. CDR3 length: 13 residues. Germline CDR1 is SGDLS and CDR2 is YYNGEE. V was pared by 5 bases and J by 6 bases, with 5 bases of the junction left unmatched.

The J gene is TRBJ2-3, the V gene TRBV7-2; TRBD2 might be the D (5 bases). The ends were cut back, 3 bases at V and 1 base at J, with 5 bases in the middle. The CDR3 spans 13 residues. Germline lookup yields CDR1 SGHTA and CDR2 FQGNSA. The CDR3 DNA follows: TGTGCCAGCAGCTTCGGGGGCACAGATACGCAGTATTTT. This translates into CASSFGGTDTQYF.

V and J are TRBV7-9 and TRBJ2-7; no firm D call. Germline V CDR1 and CDR2: SEHNR, FQNEAQ (reference sequence). Trimming cost V 4 bases and J 2 bases, with 9 bases left between them. The CDR3 totals 13 residues. For the CDR3, the DNA is TGTGCCAGCAGCTCTGGTAGGGCCTACGAGCAGTACGTC. It encodes CASSSGRAYEQYV.

This sequence joins TRBV6-4 and TRBJ2-1; tentative D call: TRBD2 (5 bases). Germline loops: CDR1 MRHNA, CDR2 SNTAGT. Trimming removed 5 bases from V and 5 bases from J, with 10 bases in between. The CDR3 covers 13 residues. Written as DNA, the CDR3 is TGTGCCAGCAGTCAGGAGGAGAACAATGAGCAGTTCTTC. It specifies CASSQEENNEQFF.

The chain has TRBV2 and TRBJ2-5; D gene uncertain. Germline V CDR1 and CDR2: SNHLY, FYNNEI. V lost 11 bases to trimming and J lost 0 bases, with 7 bases between them. The CDR3 sequence is 11 residues long. The CDR3 spells CAGRDQETQYF. In nucleotides, the CDR3 is TGTGCCGGTAGGGACCAAGAGACCCAGTACTTC.

The chain joins TRBV30 to TRBJ2-1; 9 bases are shared with TRBD1. Germline V gene data show CDR1 as GTSNPN and CDR2 as SVGIG (reference sequence). This CDR3 spans 12 amino acids. After removal of 5 bases from V and 8 bases from J, the junction contained 4 bases not matched to a gene. The CDR3 nucleotides read TGTGCCTGGGACAGGGGGGGGGATGAGCAGTTCTTC. This gives the protein CAWDRGGDEQFF. The full variable domain, with the rest looked up from reference TRBV30 and TRBJ2-1, is SQTIHQWPATLVQPVGSPLSLECTVEGTSNPNLYWYRQAAGRGLQLLFYSVGIGQISSEVPQNLSASRPQDRQFILSSKKLLLSDSGFYLCAWDRGGDEQFFGPGTRLTVL.

The chain employs TRBV7-2 and TRBJ2-3, with D unresolved. The CDR3 runs 14 residues. Trimming cost V 5 bases and J 0 bases, with 9 bases left between them. CDR1 is SGHTA and CDR2 is FQGNSA in the germline V gene. CDR3 DNA: TGTGCCAGCAGCCCCTGGGCTAGCACAGATACGCAGTATTTT. Protein product: CASSPWASTDTQYF.

The chain employs TRBV6-5 and TRBJ2-7; maybe TRBD2 (7 bases). The CDR3 extends over 14 amino acids. With 4 bases removed from V and 6 bases from J, the gap between germline ends came to 16 bases. Germline V CDR1 and CDR2: MNHEY, SVGAGI. The CDR3 loop is CASSSGGRVAEQYF. CDR3 DNA sequence: TGTGCCAGCAGTTCGGGGGGCAGGGTGGCCGAGCAGTACTTC.

This chain connects TRBV19 to TRBJ2-3, with TRBD1 as a possible D gene (5 bases). CDR1 and CDR2 (germline): LNHDA, SQIVND (reference sequence). The CDR3 covers 13 residues. The V and J ends lost 6 bases and 1 base respectively, with 8 bases between them. The DNA for the CDR3 is TGTGCCAGTAGAAGGGGTGGCACAGATACGCAGTATTTT. Encoded protein: CASRRGGTDTQYF.

This clone was picked up a small number of times. This chain links TRBV7-8 with TRBJ2-1; 7 bases agree with TRBD2. The junction had 6 bases not matched to a gene; V was cut back by 1 base and J by 6 bases. Per germline, CDR1 SGHVS and CDR2 FQNEAQ. There are 15 residues in the CDR3. CDR3 loop: CASSLGAGVFNEQFF. The CDR3 DNA sequence: TGTGCCAGCAGCTTAGGGGCGGGAGTGTTCAATGAGCAGTTCTTC.

This clone was counted once. This rearrangement joins TRBV7-2 to TRBJ2-1, with TRBD2 matching 12 bases. V shed 5 bases and J 7 bases; nucleotides not matched to a gene: 6. The CDR3 is 15 amino acids. Germline loops: CDR1 SGHTA, CDR2 FQGNSA. The CDR3 sequence is CASSRTSGRLNEQFF. The CDR3 DNA reads as TGTGCCAGCAGCCGAACTAGCGGGAGGTTGAATGAGCAGTTCTTC. Variable domain in full (rest from reference TRBV7-2 and TRBJ2-1): GAGVSQSPSNKVTEKGKDVELRCDPISGHTALYWYRQSLGQGLEFLIYFQGNSAPDKSGLPSDRFSAERTGGSVSTLTIQRTQQEDSAVYLCASSRTSGRLNEQFFGPGTRLTVL.

The rearrangement uses TRBV19 and TRBJ1-1; possible D gene TRBD1, 6 bases. CDR3 length: 13 residues. V gave up 7 bases and J gave up 6 bases, with 15 bases separating them. Per germline, CDR1 LNHDA and CDR2 SQIVND (reference sequence). The CDR3 DNA follows: TGTGCCAGTAACGGGGGGCTCGTGGCTGAAGCTTTCTTT. Translated, it gives CASNGGLVAEAFF. Combining the CDR3 with reference TRBV19 and TRBJ1-1 gives the whole variable domain DGGITQSPKYLFRKEGQNVTLSCEQNLNHDAMYWYRQDPGQGLRLIYYSQIVNDFQKGDIAEGYSVSREKKESFPLTVTSAQKNPTAFYLCASNGGLVAEAFFGQGTRLTVV.

The V and J genes are TRBV11-2 and TRBJ1-1, with D possibly matching TRBD1 (5 bases). V was pared by 1 base and J by 4 bases, with 16 bases between. The CDR3 sequence is 16 residues long. Germline V gene lookup returns CDR1 SGHAT and CDR2 FQNNGV. The CDR3 DNA sequence: TGTGCCAGCAGCTTAGGGGGCAGTGGGAGAGGCACTGAAGCTTTCTTT. Translated: CASSLGGSGRGTEAFF.

V is TRBV19 and J is TRBJ1-2, with D perhaps TRBD1 (6 bases). The CDR3 totals 14 residues. The V and J ends lost 3 bases and 8 bases respectively, with 16 bases between them. Germline-derived CDR1 and CDR2 are LNHDA and SQIVND (reference sequence). The CDR3 bases are TGTGCCAGTAGTATCGCGGGGGCCGGGCGGGGCTACACCTTC. It translates to CASSIAGAGRGYTF.

This rearrangement joins TRBV5-1 to TRBJ1-1; possible D gene TRBD1, 6 bases. The CDR3 consists of 15 residues. Germline loops: CDR1 SGHRS, CDR2 YFSETQ. V gave up 4 bases and J gave up 0 bases, with 13 bases separating them. CDR3 loop: CASSPQTGLNTEAFF. DNA of the CDR3: TGCGCCAGCAGCCCGCAGACAGGCCTGAACACTGAAGCTTTCTTT. The full variable domain, its missing parts supplied by reference TRBV5-1 and TRBJ1-1, is KAGVTQTPRYLIKTRGQQVTLSCSPISGHRSVSWYQQTPGQGLQFLFEYFSETQRNKGNFPGRFSGRQFSNSRSEMNVSTLELGDSALYLCASSPQTGLNTEAFFGQGTRLTVV.

The chain combines TRBV7-9 with TRBJ1-3; D might be TRBD1 (5 bases). CDR3 length equals 16 residues. V lost 1 base to trimming and J lost 0 bases, with 10 bases between them. Germline CDR1 is SEHNR and CDR2 is FQNEAQ (reference sequence). For the CDR3, the DNA is TGTGCCAGCAGCTTAGGGGCAGGGAGCTCTGGAAACACCATATATTTT. It yields the protein CASSLGAGSSGNTIYF.

With regard to this clone: A read error may account for a junction end that differs from germline. This chain joins TRBV28 and TRBJ1-1; D is uncertain. The V gene's germline CDR1 is MDHEN and CDR2 SYDVKM. The CDR3 has 11 amino acids. In DNA, the CDR3 is TGTGCCAGCAGTTTGAACTCTGAAGCTTTCTTT. This gives the protein CASSLNSEAFF.